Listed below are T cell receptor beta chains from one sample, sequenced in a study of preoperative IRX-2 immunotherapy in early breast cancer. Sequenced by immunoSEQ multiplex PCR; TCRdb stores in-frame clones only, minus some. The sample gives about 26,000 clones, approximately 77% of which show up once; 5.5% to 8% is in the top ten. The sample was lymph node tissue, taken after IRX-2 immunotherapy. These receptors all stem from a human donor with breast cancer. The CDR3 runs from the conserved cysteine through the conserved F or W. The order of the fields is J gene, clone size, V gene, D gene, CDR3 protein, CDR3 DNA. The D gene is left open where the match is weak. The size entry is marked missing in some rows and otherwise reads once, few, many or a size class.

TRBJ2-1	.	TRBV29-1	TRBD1	CSVETDREVNEQFF	TGCAGCGTGGAAACGGACAGGGAAGTCAATGAGCAGTTCTTC
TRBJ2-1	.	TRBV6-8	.	CASSKGNYNEQFF	TGTGCCAGCAGTAAGGGAAACTACAATGAGCAGTTCTTC
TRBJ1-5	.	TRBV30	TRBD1	CAWSYRDRGQQPQHF	TGTGCCTGGAGTTACCGGGACAGGGGACAACAGCCCCAGCATTTT
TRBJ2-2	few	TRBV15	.	CATSRDGRLPGELFF	TGTGCCACCAGCAGAGATGGTCGCCTCCCCGGGGAGCTGTTTTTT
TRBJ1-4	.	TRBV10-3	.	CAISEFTEKLFF	TGTGCCATCAGTGAGTTTACTGAAAAACTGTTTTTT
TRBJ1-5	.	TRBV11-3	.	CASSPGPGSNQPQHF	TGTGCCAGCAGCCCGGGCCCCGGTAGCAATCAGCCCCAGCATTTT
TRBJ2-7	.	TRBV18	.	CASSPREDSEQYF	TGTGCCAGCTCACCACGGGAAGATTCCGAGCAGTACTTC
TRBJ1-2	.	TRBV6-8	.	CASSYSYAGGDNYGYTF	TGTGCCAGCAGTTACTCTTATGCCGGCGGAGATAACTATGGCTACACCTTC
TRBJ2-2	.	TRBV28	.	CASEPRGASGELFF	TGTGCCAGCGAGCCCCGGGGAGCGAGCGGGGAGCTGTTTTTT
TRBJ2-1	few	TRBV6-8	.	CASSYDSSSYNEQFF	TGTGCCAGCAGTTATGACTCGAGCTCCTACAATGAGCAGTTCTTC
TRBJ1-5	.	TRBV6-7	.	CASSYGRQDQPQHF	TGTGCCAGCAGTTACGGTCGGCAGGATCAGCCCCAGCATTTT
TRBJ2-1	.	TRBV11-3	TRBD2	CASSPLRSSGRDYNEQFF	TGTGCCAGCAGCCCCTTAAGGAGTAGCGGGAGGGACTACAATGAGCAGTTCTTC
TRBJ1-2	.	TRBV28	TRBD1	CASSPPTGRMEGYTF	TGTGCCAGCAGTCCACCGACAGGGAGGATGGAGGGCTACACCTTC
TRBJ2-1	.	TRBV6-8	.	CASSPRGYEQFF	TGTGCCAGCAGTCCAAGGGGGTATGAGCAGTTCTTC
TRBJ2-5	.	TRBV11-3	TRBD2	CASSPGLAGSQETQYF	TGTGCCAGCAGCCCGGGACTAGCGGGGAGTCAAGAGACCCAGTACTTC
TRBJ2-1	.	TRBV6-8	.	CASSDSGKHNEQFF	TGTGCCAGCAGTGACTCTGGAAAGCACAATGAGCAGTTCTTC
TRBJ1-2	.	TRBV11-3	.	CASSLVGGGLGYTF	TGTGCCAGCAGCCTGGTGGGGGGCGGTCTTGGCTACACCTTC
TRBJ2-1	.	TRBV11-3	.	CASSSRPDKNEQFF	TGTGCCAGCAGCTCTCGCCCGGACAAGAATGAGCAGTTCTTC
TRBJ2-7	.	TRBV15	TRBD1	CATSRDRDRGGEQYF	TGTGCCACCAGCAGAGACCGGGACAGGGGGGGCGAGCAGTACTTC
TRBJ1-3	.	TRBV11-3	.	CASSQALGSGNTIYF	TGTGCCAGCAGCCAGGCCCTGGGGTCTGGAAACACCATATATTTT
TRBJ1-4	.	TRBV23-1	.	CASSPLGGEKLFF	TGCGCCAGCAGCCCTCTGGGTGGTGAAAAACTGTTTTTT
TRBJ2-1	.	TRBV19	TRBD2	CASSIETSGIGGQFF	TGTGCCAGTAGTATAGAGACTAGCGGGATAGGGGGGCAGTTCTTC
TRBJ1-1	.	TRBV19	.	CASSMRGTMNTEAFF	TGTGCCAGTAGTATGCGGGGGACCATGAACACTGAAGCTTTCTTT
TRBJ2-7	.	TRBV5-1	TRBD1	CASSSPDTGGAYEQYF	TGCGCCAGCAGCTCCCCGGATACAGGGGGCGCATACGAGCAGTACTTC
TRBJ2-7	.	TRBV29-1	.	CSVETASVYEQYF	TGCAGCGTTGAAACAGCCTCCGTCTACGAGCAGTACTTC
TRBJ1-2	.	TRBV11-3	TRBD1	CASSDTGVGNYGYTF	TGTGCCAGCAGCGATACAGGGGTTGGGAACTATGGCTACACCTTC
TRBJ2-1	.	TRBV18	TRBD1	CASSLGQGAYNEQFF	TGTGCCAGCTCCTTGGGACAGGGGGCGTACAATGAGCAGTTCTTC
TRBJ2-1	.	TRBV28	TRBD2	CASSLWTSSNEQFF	TGTGCCAGCAGTTTATGGACTAGCAGTAATGAGCAGTTCTTC
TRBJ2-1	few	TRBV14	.	CASSQLDYYNEQFF	TGTGCCAGCAGCCAACTGGACTACTACAATGAGCAGTTCTTC
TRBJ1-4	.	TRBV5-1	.	CASSTGRRTTNEKLFF	TGCGCCAGCAGCACGGGACGGCGAACAACTAATGAAAAACTGTTTTTT
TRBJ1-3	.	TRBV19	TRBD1	CASSMVGTAYSGNTIYF	TGTGCCAGTAGTATGGTGGGGACAGCGTACTCTGGAAACACCATATATTTT
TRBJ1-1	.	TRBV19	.	CASRGGPEAFF	TGTGCCAGTCGGGGGGGGCCTGAAGCTTTCTTT
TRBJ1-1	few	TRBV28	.	CASSLIPRRTEAFF	TGTGCCAGCAGTTTAATCCCCAGAAGAACTGAAGCTTTCTTT
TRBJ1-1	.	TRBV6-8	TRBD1	CASSDRGQVNTEAFF	TGTGCCAGCAGCGACAGGGGGCAAGTTAACACTGAAGCTTTCTTT
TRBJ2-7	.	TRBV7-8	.	CASSFGSSYEQYF	TGTGCCAGCAGCTTTGGTAGCTCCTACGAGCAGTACTTC
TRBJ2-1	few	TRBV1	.	CASSQEASGRATNEQFF	TGCGCCAGCAGCCAAGAGGCTAGCGGGAGGGCCACGAATGAGCAGTTCTTC
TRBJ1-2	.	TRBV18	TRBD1	CATGGGVVSVYTF	TGTGCCACCGGAGGGGGCGTCGTATCCGTCTACACCTTC
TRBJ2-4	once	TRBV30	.	CAWMGGNIQYF	TGTGCCTGGATGGGTGGAAACATTCAGTACTTC
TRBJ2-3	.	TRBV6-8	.	CASSYLQPTDTQYF	TGTGCCAGCAGTTACTTACAGCCCACAGATACGCAGTATTTT
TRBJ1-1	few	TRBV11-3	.	CASSLGGVLSITEAFF	TGTGCCAGCAGCTTAGGAGGGGTTCTTTCTATCACTGAAGCTTTCTTT
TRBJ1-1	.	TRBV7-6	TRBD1	CASSWGTGGLLTEAFF	TGTGCCAGCAGCTGGGGGACAGGGGGATTGCTCACTGAAGCTTTCTTT
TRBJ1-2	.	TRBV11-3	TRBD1	CASSFRTGPYGYTF	TGTGCCAGCAGCTTTCGGACAGGCCCCTATGGCTACACCTTC
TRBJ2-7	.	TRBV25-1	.	CASSEFEHPYEQYF	TGTGCCAGCAGTGAATTCGAACACCCCTACGAGCAGTACTTC
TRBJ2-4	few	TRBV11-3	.	CASSLEGLAKNIQYF	TGTGCCAGCAGCTTGGAGGGGTTAGCCAAAAACATTCAGTACTTC
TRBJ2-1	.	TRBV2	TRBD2	CASSSGREASGEQFF	TGTGCCAGCAGTTCGGGCCGGGAGGCCTCAGGTGAGCAGTTCTTC